Listed below are T cell receptor beta chains from one sample, sequenced in a study of T cell responses to AZD1222 COVID-19 vaccine. Assay used: immunoSEQ multiplex PCR; TCRdb lists only in-frame clones, some missing. The repertoire holds 90,000 to 150,000 clones, with roughly nine tenths as singletons. The specimen was peripheral blood, collected on day 0 of AZD1222 vaccination. These TCRs come from an adult in good health. Each CDR3 is given with its conserved first and last residue. The D gene is left open where the match is weak. Size is omitted from some rows. Given values are once, few, many or a class for expanded clones.

d_gene: -
v_gene: TRBV11-2
j_gene: TRBJ2-2
abundance: -
CDR3aa: CASSGGLLNTGELFF
CDR3nt: TGTGCCAGCAGCGGAGGGTTACTGAACACCGGGGAGCTGTTTTTT

d_gene: -
v_gene: TRBV2
j_gene: TRBJ2-1
abundance: -
CDR3aa: CASRRAVGNEQFF
CDR3nt: TGTGCCAGCAGGCGTGCGGTCGGCAATGAGCAGTTCTTC

d_gene: -
v_gene: TRBV29-1
j_gene: TRBJ2-3
abundance: -
CDR3aa: CSVEGTKSVGSRLRTDTQYF
CDR3nt: TGCAGCGTTGAAGGCACCAAGTCAGTGGGTAGTAGGCTTAGGACAGATACGCAGTATTTT

d_gene: TRBD1
v_gene: TRBV6-5
j_gene: TRBJ1-2
abundance: few
CDR3aa: CASSFDGQGAYGYTF
CDR3nt: TGTGCCAGCAGTTTTGACGGACAGGGGGCCTATGGCTACACCTTC

d_gene: -
v_gene: TRBV6-5
j_gene: TRBJ2-7
abundance: once
CDR3aa: CASSLSKEGGGQYF
CDR3nt: TGTGCCAGCAGTCTATCTAAGGAGGGAGGGGGGCAGTACTTC

d_gene: -
v_gene: TRBV5-6
j_gene: TRBJ1-1
abundance: -
CDR3aa: CASHGRGIPNTEAFF
CDR3nt: TGTGCCAGCCATGGGCGGGGGATTCCTAACACTGAAGCTTTCTTT

d_gene: -
v_gene: TRBV5-4
j_gene: TRBJ1-4
abundance: -
CDR3aa: CASSSAAATNEKLFF
CDR3nt: TGTGCCAGCAGCTCGGCAGCCGCAACTAATGAAAAACTGTTTTTT

d_gene: -
v_gene: TRBV20-1
j_gene: TRBJ1-1
abundance: -
CDR3aa: CSARFSREAFF
CDR3nt: TGCAGTGCTAGATTCAGCCGTGAAGCTTTCTTT

d_gene: -
v_gene: TRBV5-1
j_gene: TRBJ2-7
abundance: few
CDR3aa: CASSLGGIYEQYF
CDR3nt: TGCGCCAGCAGCCTGGGCGGGATTTACGAGCAGTACTTC

d_gene: TRBD1
v_gene: TRBV19
j_gene: TRBJ1-5
abundance: few
CDR3aa: CASRLFEDRVFNQPQHF
CDR3nt: TGTGCCAGTAGACTATTCGAAGACAGGGTTTTCAATCAGCCCCAGCATTTT

d_gene: TRBD2
v_gene: TRBV19
j_gene: TRBJ2-4
abundance: once
CDR3aa: CASSQRGGENIQYF
CDR3nt: TGTGCCAGTAGTCAGCGGGGCGGGGAAAACATTCAGTACTTC

d_gene: -
v_gene: TRBV5-4
j_gene: TRBJ1-2
abundance: -
CDR3aa: CASSPGWGPGDGYTF
CDR3nt: TGTGCCAGCAGCCCTGGATGGGGCCCGGGGGATGGCTACACCTTC

d_gene: TRBD1
v_gene: TRBV12-5
j_gene: TRBJ2-1
abundance: -
CDR3aa: CASGWNGDRVDEQFF
CDR3nt: TGTGCTAGTGGTTGGAACGGGGACAGGGTCGATGAGCAGTTCTTC